In this sample, the clone carrying this TCR beta chain turned up many times. Its target is unknown. This entry comes from a study of CD8 T cells in ankylosing spondylitis. Findings and caveats of the study: Past studies reported some motif variants in reactive arthritis synovial fluid and blood.

Researchers built TCR beta libraries using quantitative 5'-RACE with molecular barcodes. TCRdb re-called the 5' RACE reads with MiXCR, one entry per CDR3 protein. The sample has 25,000 to 40,000 distinct CDR3 sequences; about 7.8% are singletons. The sequence was collected from a male donor with ankylosing spondylitis or in good health (not recorded which). The specimen sequenced was blood, either unsorted or a sorted T cell fraction (not recorded which).

This chain's CDR3 is CASSFLSGRNTGELFF. The CDR3, as DNA: TGTGCCAGCAGTTTCCTGTCGGGGCGGAACACCGGGGAGCTGTTTTTT. The gene calls are TRBV12-3 or TRBV12-4 and TRBJ2-2; TRBD1 or TRBD2 may be the D gene (5 bases each). Between the trimmed V and J ends, which lost 3 bases and 1 base, there was a span of 12 bases. This CDR3 spans 16 amino acids.